A selection of T cell receptor beta chains follows, all from one sample in a study of blood T cell repertoires in COVID-19. The protocol was immunoSEQ multiplex PCR, while the TCRdb copy is restricted to in-frame clones and leaves out a portion. There are more than 200,000 clones in the sample; 80% to 90% occur only once, and 7% to 7.5% lies in the top ten. The sequenced sample consisted of PBMCs or T cells enriched from blood (not recorded which). These receptors originate from a man aged 25-40 years in a cohort exposed to, infected with or recovered from COVID-19 (not recorded which). The CDR3 runs from the conserved cysteine through the conserved F or W. A D gene is named only where the DNA matches it firmly.

J gene | D gene | V gene | CDR3 protein | CDR3 DNA
TRBJ1-1 | - | TRBV14 | CASSQEPGFGSRTEAFF | TGTGCCAGCAGCCAAGAGCCAGGGTTCGGGTCGAGAACTGAAGCTTTCTTT
TRBJ1-5 | - | TRBV24-1 | CATSDHPQKGQPQHF | TGTGCCACCAGTGATCATCCACAGAAAGGTCAGCCCCAGCATTTT
TRBJ1-2 | - | TRBV25-1 | CASSERYRQSGDYGYTF | TGTGCCAGCAGTGAACGGTACAGACAAAGTGGTGACTATGGCTACACCTTC
TRBJ2-2 | - | TRBV9 | CASSVDFAGELFF | TGTGCCAGCAGCGTAGATTTCGCCGGGGAGCTGTTTTTT
TRBJ2-2 | - | TRBV19 | CASKGTGSTGELFF | TGTGCCAGTAAGGGGACTGGGAGCACCGGGGAGCTGTTTTTT
TRBJ1-2 | - | TRBV6-5 | CASGREDYGYTF | TGTGCCAGCGGCAGGGAAGACTATGGCTACACCTTC
TRBJ2-7 | - | TRBV28 | CASRLGSYEQYF | TGTGCCAGTAGATTGGGCAGCTACGAGCAGTACTTC
TRBJ2-7 | - | TRBV6-5 | CASSRRGQGGYEQYF | TGTGCCAGCAGCCGCAGAGGCCAAGGGGGCTACGAGCAGTACTTC
TRBJ1-6 | - | TRBV18 | CASSQQGDSPLHF | TGTGCCAGCTCCCAACAGGGAGATTCACCCCTCCACTTT
TRBJ2-3 | - | TRBV3-1/TRBV3-2 | CASSQDPGETGDTQYF | TGTGCCAGCAGCCAAGATCCGGGAGAGACGGGAGATACGCAGTATTTT